The present TCR beta chain was sequenced within a study of T cell therapy after organ transplantation. Overall study context: Responders numbered eight and nonresponders two among some ten patients. Study-wide findings and caveats: Minimal repertoire change after therapy followed marked pretherapy expansions in nonresponders. Reconstitution after therapy seemingly combined transferred and product-undetected endogenous clonotypes.

As concerns this clone: Its antigen is not identified.

The table came from immunoSEQ multiplex PCR; TCRdb's copy has only in-frame clones and leaves some out. The sample holds 15,000 to 20,000 clones; 85% are singletons and the top ten take roughly a third. Time point of the sample: 20-29 weeks after completion of therapy. The CDR3 is 12 amino acids. Germline CDR1 MRHNA, CDR2 SNTAGT. V lost 3 bases and J lost 5, with 4 bases in between. The chain is built from TRBV6-4 and TRBJ2-2, with D unclear. The sequences come from CD8+ T cells from blood, collected after autologous CMV-specific T cell therapy. This TCR was recovered from a human patient who had received a solid organ transplant and had CMV disease. Among the T cells, some may be from the graft donor. The CDR3 protein is CASSEGTGELFF. The CDR3 DNA sequence: TGTGCCAGCAGTGAGGGGACCGGGGAGCTGTTTTTT.